This T cell receptor beta chain originates from a study of identifying expanded T cells in peripheral blood. Study findings and constraints: Approximately two-week clone count variance significantly increased as total template count grew.

Regarding this clone: Its cognate antigen is unknown.

Per germline, CDR1 SGHTA and CDR2 FQGTGA. Unmatched junction bases numbered 9, after V lost 6 bases and J lost 4 bases. The CDR3 sequence is 16 residues long. Produced via immunoSEQ multiplex PCR; TCRdb's table is partial and in-frame only. Of tens of thousands of clones in the sample, over 80% were seen once. Collection occurred without any documented infections or immune events in donors. The receptor comes from a person aged 18 to 69 in good health. The sequenced sample was blood. The chain recombines TRBV7-3 with TRBJ2-2, with 9 positions matching TRBD1. The CDR3 spells CASSSQGASGTGELFF. In nucleotides, the CDR3 is TGTGCCAGCAGTTCACAGGGGGCGTCGGGCACCGGGGAGCTGTTTTTT.